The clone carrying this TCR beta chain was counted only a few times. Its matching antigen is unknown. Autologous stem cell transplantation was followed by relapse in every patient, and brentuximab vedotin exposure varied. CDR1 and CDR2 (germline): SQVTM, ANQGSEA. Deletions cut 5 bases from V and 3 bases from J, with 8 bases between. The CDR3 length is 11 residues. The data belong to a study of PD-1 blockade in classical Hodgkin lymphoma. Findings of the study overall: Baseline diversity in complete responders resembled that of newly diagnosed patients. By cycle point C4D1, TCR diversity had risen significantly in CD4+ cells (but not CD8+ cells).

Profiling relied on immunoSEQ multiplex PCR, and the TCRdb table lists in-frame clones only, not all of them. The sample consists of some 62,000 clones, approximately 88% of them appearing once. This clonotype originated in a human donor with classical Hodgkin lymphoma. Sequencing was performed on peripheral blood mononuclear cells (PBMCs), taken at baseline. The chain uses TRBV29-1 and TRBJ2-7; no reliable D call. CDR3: CSVRLDYEQYF. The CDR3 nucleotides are TGCAGCGTTCGACTTGACTACGAGCAGTACTTC.